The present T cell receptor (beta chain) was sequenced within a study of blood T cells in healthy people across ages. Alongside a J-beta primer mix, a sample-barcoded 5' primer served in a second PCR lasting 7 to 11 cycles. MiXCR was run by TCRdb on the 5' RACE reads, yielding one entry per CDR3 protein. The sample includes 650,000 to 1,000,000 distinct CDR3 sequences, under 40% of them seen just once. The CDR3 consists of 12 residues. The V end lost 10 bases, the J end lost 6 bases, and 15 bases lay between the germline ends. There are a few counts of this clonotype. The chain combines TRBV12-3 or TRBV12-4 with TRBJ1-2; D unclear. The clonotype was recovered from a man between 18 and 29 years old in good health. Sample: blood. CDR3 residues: CATNGLRNGYTF. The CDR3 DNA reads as TGTGCCACAAACGGGCTGAGGAATGGCTACACCTTC.